This T cell receptor beta chain was sequenced for a study of blood T cell repertoires in COVID-19 (dated by TCRdb to 2020 to 2022). For context, the study as a whole: Samples from collaborators originated in the United States, Italy and Spain and spanned both the acute and convalescent phases of COVID-19. Where available, HLA class I and class II types were obtained from metadata supplied by the sample provider rather than from assay-based typing. The prospective study material was composed of cDNA or gDNA derived from T cells, B-cell-depleted T cells, or PBMCs. The repertoires were released in a freely available public database intended as a resource for research on the immune response to SARS-CoV-2. Deeply sampled blood TCRbeta repertoires from subjects exposed to, actively infected with, or recovered from COVID-19 were included in the dataset. Nearly every sample came with metadata listing a de-identified subject ID, COVID-19 status, age in years and sex. The samples were drawn from the first 160 participants of the ongoing ImmuneRACE study and from 1,254 subjects provided by 6 global collaborators.

The paper as a whole reports these results and caveats: Clinical and demographic metadata were provided uncurated, with the amount varying by source and participant.

Collaborating institutions collected whole blood in K2EDTA tubes following their own protocols. Collaborator samples were shipped for TCRbeta analysis as frozen whole blood, isolated PBMCs, or DNA extracted from either sample type. Concerning this clone itself: The clone's antigen remains unknown. Within one base of it there is no much larger clone, and no base qualities were kept.

At the junction V is shortened by 7 bases and J by 7 bases; bases outside the gene matches: 7. The CDR3 runs 13 amino acids, cysteine and phenylalanine included. The read is trimmed to its CDR3 DNA, 39 bases read in frame from base 1. CDR1 SEHNR and CDR2 FQNEAQ were looked up in the germline V gene (reference sequence). TCRbeta CDR3 regions were amplified from genomic DNA by means of the immunoSEQ Assay, a bias-controlled multiplex PCR. The published analysis was carried out like this. Nucleated cell counts per sample were estimated from amplification of reference gene primers within the assay. Sequence reads were collapsed and filtered to measure the absolute abundance of every unique TCRbeta CDR3 rearrangement. For each sample, productive Simpson clonality was calculated as the square root of Simpson's diversity index over productive rearrangements. TCRdb re-hosts the immuneACCESS table, in-frame sequences only. Its copies lack some clones; in the studies checked, an unresolved V gene accounts for under half of them, and the cause for the rest is not known. The D gene and trimming were derived from the DNA, and the V and J assignments and clone size from that table. This sample holds 120,000 to 150,000 clones; over 75% were observed only once. The ten largest make up roughly a tenth of the sample.

This chain joins TRBV7-9 to TRBJ1-1, with 9 bases in between that match TRBD1. Sequenced input: peripheral blood. This TCR was recovered from a man aged 60 to 75 with active or convalescent COVID-19. The CDR3 protein is CASIEQGAGEAFF. In nucleotides, the sequence is TGTGCCAGCATCGAACAGGGGGCGGGTGAAGCTTTCTTT.